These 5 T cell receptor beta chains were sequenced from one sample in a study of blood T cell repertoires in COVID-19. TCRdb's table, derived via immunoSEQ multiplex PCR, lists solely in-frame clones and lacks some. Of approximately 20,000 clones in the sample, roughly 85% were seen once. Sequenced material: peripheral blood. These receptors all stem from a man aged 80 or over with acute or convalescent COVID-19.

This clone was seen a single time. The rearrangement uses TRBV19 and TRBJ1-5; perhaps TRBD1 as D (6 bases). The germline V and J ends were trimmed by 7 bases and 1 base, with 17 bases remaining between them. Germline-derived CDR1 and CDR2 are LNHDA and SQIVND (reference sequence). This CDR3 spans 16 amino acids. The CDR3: CASTQSGVGSNQPQHF. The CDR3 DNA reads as TGTGCCAGTACCCAATCAGGGGTTGGAAGCAATCAGCCCCAGCATTTT.

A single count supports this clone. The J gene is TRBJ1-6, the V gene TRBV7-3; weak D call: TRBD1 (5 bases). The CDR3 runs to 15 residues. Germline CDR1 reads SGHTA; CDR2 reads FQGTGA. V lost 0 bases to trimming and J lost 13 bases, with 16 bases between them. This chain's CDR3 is CASSLTGGSSGPLHF. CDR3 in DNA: TGTGCCAGCAGCTTAACGGGGGGTTCGTCGGGGCCCCTCCACTTT.

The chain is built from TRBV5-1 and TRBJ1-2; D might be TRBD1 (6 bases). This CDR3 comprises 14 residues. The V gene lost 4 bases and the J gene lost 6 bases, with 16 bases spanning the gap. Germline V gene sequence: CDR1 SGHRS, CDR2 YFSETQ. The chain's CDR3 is CASSPGDGNDGYTF. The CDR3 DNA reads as TGCGCCAGCAGCCCAGGGGACGGTAATGATGGCTACACCTTC. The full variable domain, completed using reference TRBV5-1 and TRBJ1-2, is KAGVTQTPRYLIKTRGQQVTLSCSPISGHRSVSWYQQTPGQGLQFLFEYFSETQRNKGNFPGRFSGRQFSNSRSEMNVSTLELGDSALYLCASSPGDGNDGYTFGSGTRLTVV.

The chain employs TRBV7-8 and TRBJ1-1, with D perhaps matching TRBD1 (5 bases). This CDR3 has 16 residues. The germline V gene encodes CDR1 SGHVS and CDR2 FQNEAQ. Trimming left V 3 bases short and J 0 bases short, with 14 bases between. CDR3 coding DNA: TGTGCCAGCAGCTTGTTACTGACAGTTTTGAACACTGAAGCTTTCTTT. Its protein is CASSLLLTVLNTEAFF.

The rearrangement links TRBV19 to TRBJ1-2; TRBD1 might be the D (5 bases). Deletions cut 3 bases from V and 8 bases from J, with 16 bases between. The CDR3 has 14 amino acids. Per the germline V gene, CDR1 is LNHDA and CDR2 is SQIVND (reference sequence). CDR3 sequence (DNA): TGTGCCAGTAGTATCCCCACAGGCCGGCCGGGCTACACCTTC. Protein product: CASSIPTGRPGYTF.